The 20 T cell receptor beta chains below come from one sample, sequenced in a study of blood T cell repertoires in COVID-19. Repertoires were generated with immunoSEQ multiplex PCR, while TCRdb's copy carries only in-frame clones and drops some. The sample records 350,000 or so clones, roughly 86% being singletons. Material: PBMCs or T cells enriched from blood (not recorded which). Every receptor here comes from a woman aged 25 to 39 who had been exposed to COVID-19.

In its sample, this clone was seen a few times. This chain uses TRBV11-2 with TRBJ1-4; unclear D gene. V was pared by 5 bases and J by 6 bases, with 10 bases between. This CDR3 is 13 amino acids long. Germline loops: CDR1 SGHAT, CDR2 FQNNGV. Here the CDR3 reads CASSPGNHEKLFF. In nucleotides, the CDR3 is TGTGCCAGCAGCCCCGGGAACCATGAAAAACTGTTTTTT.

The sample holds one count of this clone. As DNA, the CDR3 is TGCAGTGCTAGTCGGACAGCCCAAGAGACCCAGTACTTC. Amino acid sequence: CSASRTAQETQYF. V usage is TRBV20-1 and J usage is TRBJ2-5, with D possibly matching TRBD1 (6 bases). Germline lookup yields CDR1 DFQATT and CDR2 SNEGSKA (reference sequence). This CDR3 region has 13 residues. Trimming removed 3 bases at V and 1 base at J, with 9 bases between.

The rearrangement links TRBV4-1 to TRBJ2-5; 9 bases are shared with TRBD1. V was pared by 0 bases and J by 5 bases, with 7 bases of the junction left unmatched. The CDR3 extends over 16 amino acids. Germline V gene lookup returns CDR1 MGHRA and CDR2 YSYEKL. CDR3 sequence: CASSQEGTGIGETQYF. CDR3 nucleotides: TGCGCCAGCAGCCAAGAGGGGACAGGGATCGGGGAGACCCAGTACTTC.

The chain is built from TRBV28 and TRBJ1-6; weak D call: TRBD1 (5 bases). The ends were cut back, 6 bases at V and 16 bases at J, with 10 bases in the middle. This CDR3 has 10 amino acids. CDR1 and CDR2 (germline): MDHEN, SYDVKM. The DNA of the CDR3 is TGTGCCAGCAGCACAGGTCAACTCCACTTT. This sequence encodes CASSTGQLHF.

Here the CDR3 DNA reads TGCGCCAGCAGCTTGGGAGGCGGGAGGGCCGGAGAGACCCAGTACTTC. It codes for CASSLGGGRAGETQYF. The chain joins TRBV5-1 to TRBJ2-5; TRBD2 matches 9 bases. This CDR3 region has 16 residues. Germline loops: CDR1 SGHRS, CDR2 YFSETQ. With V trimmed by 0 bases and J by 4 bases, 7 bases remained unmatched.

The V gene is TRBV3-1 (or the pseudogene TRBV3-2), the J gene TRBJ1-2, with D perhaps TRBD1 (5 bases). CDR1 is LGHDT, CDR2 YNNKEL, per germline (reference sequence). The germline V and J ends were trimmed by 1 base and 1 base, with 10 bases remaining between them. This CDR3 comprises 15 residues. CDR3 bases: TGTGCCAGCAGCCAAGTTGACAGCGATAACTATGGCTACACCTTC. It encodes CASSQVDSDNYGYTF.

This clone was seen only a few times. The gene calls are TRBV1 and TRBJ2-7; the tabulated D call, TRBD2, remains unverified against the DNA. TRBV1 is a recognized pseudogene. CDR3 length equals 16 residues. Here the CDR3 reads CTSSQEGLAGGREQYF. CDR3 DNA: TGCACCAGCAGCCAAGAGGGACTAGCGGGAGGGAGAGAGCAGTACTTC.

This rearrangement joins TRBV7-9 to TRBJ1-2; TRBD1 agrees at 9 bases. The ends lost 5 bases at V and 3 bases at J; junction bases unmatched: 1. Germline CDR1 reads SEHNR; CDR2 reads FQNEAQ (reference sequence). The CDR3 runs 13 residues. In DNA, the CDR3 is TGTGCCAGCAGCCGGGACAGGGACTATGGCTACACCTTC. Translation gives CASSRDRDYGYTF.

The gene calls are TRBV28 and TRBJ1-2; D is uncertain. CDR1 is MDHEN, CDR2 SYDVKM, per germline. V was cut by 1 base and J by 8 bases, with 5 bases left in between. CDR3 length: 11 amino acids. The CDR3 loop reads CASSLYGGYTF. The CDR3 DNA reads as TGTGCCAGCAGTTTATACGGGGGCTACACCTTC.

The CDR3 here is CASSPRIRRDRQETQYF. In DNA form, the CDR3 reads TGTGCCAGCAGCCCACGAATCCGCCGGGACAGACAAGAGACCCAGTACTTC. J is TRBJ2-5 and V is TRBV11-3; 7 bases are shared with TRBD1. Trimming removed 5 bases from V and 2 bases from J; junction bases left unmatched: 14. This CDR3 has 17 amino acids. Germline CDR1 SGHNT, CDR2 YENEEA.

V is TRBV27 and J is TRBJ2-7, with D perhaps TRBD1 (5 bases). Per germline, CDR1 MNHEY and CDR2 SMNVEV (reference sequence). V was pared by 0 bases and J by 2 bases, with 5 bases between. CDR3 length: 13 amino acids. CDR3 DNA sequence: TGTGCCAGCAGTTTATCAGGGGCCTACGAGCAGTACTTC. This codes for CASSLSGAYEQYF.

The rearrangement uses TRBV13 and TRBJ2-6; 10 nucleotides match TRBD1. The germline V gene encodes CDR1 PRHDT and CDR2 FYEKMQ (reference sequence). With V trimmed by 5 bases and J by 1 base, 11 bases remained unmatched. CDR3 length equals 19 residues. In DNA, the CDR3 is TGTGCCAGCAGCCCGGAGGGGGACAGGGGATTGTCTGGGGCCAACGTCCTGACTTTC. It encodes CASSPEGDRGLSGANVLTF.

The rearrangement joins TRBV5-6 to TRBJ2-7; 10 bases align to TRBD1. Germline values: CDR1 SGHDT, CDR2 YYEEEE. The length of the CDR3 is 17 residues. J lost 0 bases, V lost 4 bases, and 10 bases had no gene match. CDR3 in amino acids: CASSPIARTGGSYEQYF. The CDR3 DNA follows: TGTGCCAGCAGCCCCATCGCTAGGACAGGGGGCTCCTACGAGCAGTACTTC.

The V call is TRBV28, the J call TRBJ2-7; D call uncertain. CDR3 length: 12 amino acids. The germline CDR1 and CDR2 sequences are MDHEN and SYDVKM. The ends were cut back, 8 bases at V and 7 bases at J, with 15 bases in the middle. The CDR3 protein is CASLTAGSEQYF. In nucleotides, the CDR3 is TGTGCCAGCCTAACCGCAGGATCAGAGCAGTACTTC. The variable domain in full, completed from reference TRBV28 and TRBJ2-7, reads DVKVTQSSRYLVKRTGEKVFLECVQDMDHENMFWYRQDPGLGLRLIYFSYDVKMKEKGDIPEGYSVSREKKERFSLILESASTNQTSMYLCASLTAGSEQYFGPGTRLTVT.

V and J are TRBV19 and TRBJ2-7; 7 nucleotides match TRBD1. Germline V gene sequence: CDR1 LNHDA, CDR2 SQIVND (reference sequence). J gave up 1 base and V 5 bases, and 2 bases lay outside the gene matches. This CDR3 has 13 amino acids. The CDR3 sequence is CASSDRASYEQYF. The CDR3 DNA reads TGTGCCAGTAGTGACAGGGCTTCCTACGAGCAGTACTTC.

This rearrangement joins TRBV7-3 to TRBJ2-1; possible D gene TRBD2, 5 bases. This CDR3 has 13 amino acids. V shed 2 bases and J shed 7 bases, with 9 bases lying between them. CDR1 is SGHTA and CDR2 is FQGTGA in the germline V gene. DNA of the CDR3: TGTGCCAGCAGCTTAGGTACGGGGAATGAGCAGTTCTTC. Its protein is CASSLGTGNEQFF.

This chain joins TRBV2 and TRBJ2-2; 8 bases match TRBD2. This CDR3 region has 15 residues. The germline gives CDR1 SNHLY, CDR2 FYNNEI. V gave up 6 bases and J gave up 6 bases; unmatched junction bases: 9. The CDR3 is CASRQTSGGAGELFF. DNA of the CDR3: TGTGCCAGCAGACAAACTAGCGGAGGGGCCGGGGAGCTGTTTTTT.

This chain connects TRBV27 to TRBJ2-4; 7 nucleotides agree with TRBD2. Germline CDR1 is MNHEY and CDR2 is SMNVEV (reference sequence). V dropped 2 bases and J dropped 1; count of bases not matched to a gene: 14. The CDR3 totals 19 residues. The CDR3 region is CASSLNSPGLTGAKNIQYF. The CDR3 nucleotides are TGTGCCAGCAGTTTAAACAGCCCGGGACTAACGGGGGCCAAAAACATTCAGTACTTC.

The rearrangement joins TRBV7-2 to TRBJ2-7; 7 positions agree with TRBD1. Losses at the gene ends were 1 base for V and 7 bases for J; bases not matched to a gene: 10. The germline CDR1 and CDR2 sequences are SGHTA and FQGNSA. This CDR3 has 15 amino acids. CDR3 DNA: TGTGCCAGCAGCTTAGAGATTACAGGGGCTTGGGAGCAGTACTTC. It codes for CASSLEITGAWEQYF. The variable domain in full, with the rest retrieved from reference TRBV7-2 and TRBJ2-7, is GAGVSQSPSNKVTEKGKDVELRCDPISGHTALYWYRQSLGQGLEFLIYFQGNSAPDKSGLPSDRFSAERTGGSVSTLTIQRTQQEDSAVYLCASSLEITGAWEQYFGPGTRLTVT.

This chain links TRBV2 with TRBJ1-5; TRBD1 matches at 8 bases. Germline loops: CDR1 SNHLY, CDR2 FYNNEI. CDR3 length: 14 amino acids. V lost 5 bases to trimming and J lost 3 bases; unmatched junction nucleotides: 3. The CDR3 is CASSLTGVNQPQHF. As DNA, the CDR3 is TGTGCCAGCAGTCTGACAGGGGTCAATCAGCCCCAGCATTTT.